This T cell receptor (beta chain) stems from a study of human T cells and chemical hapten exposure. Study-level background: Patients having alopecia areata, totalis or universalis were mostly female. Minor pooled library volume differences mainly drove per-sample TCR yield variation.

This clonotype was seen a handful of times. Its specificity is not known. Unique molecular identifiers were linked by the library to individual cDNA molecules. TCRdb processed the RACE reads anew with MiXCR; each CDR3 protein has one entry. The sample carries about 73,000 distinct CDR3 sequences, 8.5% recorded once. Findings and caveats of the study: Versus controls, significantly more large CDR3 similarity clusters arose from expanded TCRs.

Documented time point: patch test 2, 6 weeks after DPC sensitization. The treatment is: therapeutic diphenylcyclopropenone sensitization with weekly scalp DPC. The sample consisted of whole blood, taken in connection with sensitization to the hapten diphenylcyclopropenone (DPC). The receptor comes from a woman aged 45 to 65 with alopecia areata. Some clones in this sample may be carry-over from other donors' samples.

The CDR3 sequence is CATSPRQGTNEKLFF. The CDR3 DNA reads TGTGCCACCAGCCCTCGACAGGGCACTAATGAAAAACTGTTTTTT. This rearrangement joins TRBV15 to TRBJ1-4, with TRBD1 identical over 7 bases. V dropped 5 bases and J dropped 2; count of bases not matched to a gene: 5. CDR3 length equals 15 residues. The germline V gene encodes CDR1 LNHNV and CDR2 YYDKDF (reference sequence).